The T cell receptor beta chain described here comes from a study of blood T cells in healthy people across ages. Alongside a J-beta primer mix, a sample-barcoded 5' primer served in a second PCR lasting roughly 6 to 12 cycles. Each sample provided no less than 2.5 million CDR3-containing paired-end reads. Each CDR3 protein is one row after TCRdb ran MiXCR on the 5' RACE reads. Of a few hundred thousand distinct CDR3 sequences listed, over 45% were seen once; the top ten hold around 50%. Germline V lookup: CDR1 SGHTA, CDR2 FQGNSA. This CDR3 has 14 residues. The chain employs TRBV7-2 and TRBJ2-5, with D perhaps matching TRBD1 (8 bases). The tail of the sequence fits TRBJ2-4 better, so the J call may be wrong. The sequencing sample was made of blood. This clonotype was sampled from a man aged 55 to 70 in good health. In DNA form, the CDR3 reads TGTGCCAGCACTAAAGACAGGGGAGGGGACATTCAGTACTTC. Amino acid sequence: CASTKDRGGDIQYF.